This passage covers 29 T cell receptor beta chains from one sample sequenced in a study of blood T cell repertoires in COVID-19. Sequencing used immunoSEQ multiplex PCR; TCRdb keeps in-frame clones, though not all of them. The data hold around 190,000 clones, with around nine tenths observed a single time. The sequenced sample consisted of peripheral blood. The receptors were gathered from a man aged 18 to 35 with active or convalescent COVID-19.

The chain uses TRBV18 and TRBJ1-5; D is unclear. CDR1 and CDR2 (germline): KGHSH, LQKENI. CDR3 length equals 14 residues. V was cut by 2 bases and J by 2 bases, with 7 bases left in between. CDR3 DNA: TGTGCCAGCTCACCATTATTTGGCAATCAGCCCCAGCATTTT. It translates to CASSPLFGNQPQHF.

The V and J genes are TRBV5-4 and TRBJ2-3; 11 positions match TRBD2. V was clipped by 4 bases and J by 2 bases; unmatched bases: 3. CDR1 is SGHNT and CDR2 is YYREEE in the germline V gene (reference sequence). The CDR3 consists of 15 residues. The CDR3 protein is CASSRTSGYTDTQYF. CDR3 bases: TGTGCCAGCAGCCGGACTAGCGGGTACACAGATACGCAGTATTTT.

For the CDR3, the DNA is TGTGCCAGCAGTTTAGGAGTTTCCGGGGAAGCTTTCTTT. Amino acid sequence: CASSLGVSGEAFF. V usage is TRBV12-3 or TRBV12-4 and J usage is TRBJ1-1; D gene ambiguous. The CDR3 spans 13 residues. V was pared by 1 base and J by 8 bases, with 11 bases between.

The chain's CDR3 is CASSPGQEAGYTF. CDR3 in DNA: TGTGCCAGCAGCCCCGGACAGGAGGCTGGCTACACCTTC. The chain combines TRBV7-6 with TRBJ1-2; 7 nucleotides match TRBD1. The CDR3 extends over 13 amino acids. Looked up from germline, CDR1 is SGHVS and CDR2 is FNYEAQ. V lost 5 bases, J lost 7 bases, and 7 bases stayed unmatched.

The count of this clone is one. V is TRBV12-3 or TRBV12-4 and J is TRBJ1-2, with a possible D match to TRBD1 (5 bases). This CDR3 spans 11 amino acids. The V gene lost 11 bases and the J gene lost 8 bases, with 15 bases spanning the gap. In DNA, the CDR3 is TGTGCCGCGGGGGGAGAAGGCGGCTACACCTTC. Its protein product is CAAGGEGGYTF.

The CDR3 loop is CASSDTDGLNSPLHF. As DNA, the CDR3 is TGCGCCAGCAGCGATACGGACGGACTTAATTCACCCCTCCACTTT. The rearrangement links TRBV10-2 to TRBJ1-6, with D unclear. The CDR3 is 15 amino acids. Germline CDR1 is WSHSY and CDR2 is SAAADI. Trimming pared 6 bases from V and 6 bases from J, leaving 15 bases between.

The CDR3, as DNA: TGTGCCAGCCGACAGGGGCCCGACTATGGCTACACCTTC. It specifies CASRQGPDYGYTF. This chain joins TRBV19 and TRBJ1-2, with 8 bases matching TRBD1. Germline V CDR1 and CDR2: LNHDA, SQIVND (reference sequence). J was trimmed by 3 bases and V by 9 bases; bases with no gene match: 6. This CDR3 is built from 13 residues. Using reference TRBV19 and TRBJ1-2 for the parts outside the CDR3, the full variable domain is DGGITQSPKYLFRKEGQNVTLSCEQNLNHDAMYWYRQDPGQGLRLIYYSQIVNDFQKGDIAEGYSVSREKKESFPLTVTSAQKNPTAFYLCASRQGPDYGYTFGSGTRLTVV.

This rearrangement joins TRBV28 to TRBJ1-5; D gene uncertain. Germline V gives CDR1 MDHEN, CDR2 SYDVKM. The V end was cut by 2 bases, the J end by 0 bases, with 11 bases between. CDR3 length equals 16 residues. CDR3 coding DNA: TGTGCCAGCAGTTTAGGTCTAGTGCTTAGCAATCAGCCCCAGCATTTT. Its protein product is CASSLGLVLSNQPQHF.

V is TRBV29-1 and J is TRBJ1-1; D uncertain. V lost 3 bases, J lost 3 bases, and 5 bases lay in between. Germline assignment: CDR1 SQVTM and CDR2 ANQGSEA. This CDR3 comprises 11 residues. The CDR3 coding sequence is TGCAGCGTTGACGCGTACACTGAAGCTTTCTTT. It codes for CSVDAYTEAFF.

V gene TRBV28 combines with J gene TRBJ2-1, with 10 bases fitting TRBD2. The CDR3 covers 16 residues. Germline assignment: CDR1 MDHEN and CDR2 SYDVKM. J lost 5 bases, V lost 3 bases, and 7 bases had no gene match. CDR3 coding DNA: TGTGCCAGCAGTTTGTCCAGCGGGGGGGCCAACAATGAGCAGTTCTTC. Translated, it gives CASSLSSGGANNEQFF.

The V call is TRBV9, the J call TRBJ2-3; 7 bases fit TRBD2. This CDR3 comprises 16 residues. V was pared by 4 bases and J by 2 bases, with 10 bases of the junction left unmatched. Germline assignment: CDR1 SGDLS and CDR2 YYNGEE. The CDR3 nucleotides are TGTGCCAGCAGCTTACCCCGGGACTACCCCACAGATACGCAGTATTTT. Amino acid sequence: CASSLPRDYPTDTQYF.

This chain connects TRBV5-1 to TRBJ1-1; D is uncertain. V was clipped by 4 bases and J by 0 bases, with 10 bases between them. This CDR3 region has 14 residues. From germline, CDR1 is SGHRS and CDR2 YFSETQ. CDR3 nucleotides: TGCGCCAGCAGCCCTGCGGGGATGAACACTGAAGCTTTCTTT. Amino acids: CASSPAGMNTEAFF. Based on the CDR3 plus reference TRBV5-1 and TRBJ1-1, the full variable domain is KAGVTQTPRYLIKTRGQQVTLSCSPISGHRSVSWYQQTPGQGLQFLFEYFSETQRNKGNFPGRFSGRQFSNSRSEMNVSTLELGDSALYLCASSPAGMNTEAFFGQGTRLTVV.

This rearrangement joins TRBV18 to TRBJ2-1, with TRBD2 matching over 13 bases. After removal of 5 bases from V and 6 bases from J, the junction contained 10 bases not matched to a gene. This CDR3 is built from 17 residues. In germline, CDR1 is KGHSH, CDR2 LQKENI. The CDR3 sequence is CASSKEKLAGGPNEQFF. In DNA form, the CDR3 reads TGTGCCAGCTCAAAGGAGAAACTAGCGGGGGGGCCCAATGAGCAGTTCTTC. Full variable domain (outside the CDR3, taken from reference TRBV18 and TRBJ2-1): NAGVMQNPRHLVRRRGQEARLRCSPMKGHSHVYWYRQLPEEGLKFMVYLQKENIIDESGMPKERFSAEFPKEGPSILRIQQVVRGDSAAYFCASSKEKLAGGPNEQFFGPGTRLTVL.

This clone was detected once. The chain links TRBV7-8 to TRBJ1-3; D may be TRBD1 (6 bases). Germline CDR1 SGHVS, CDR2 FQNEAQ. The CDR3 loop spans 15 amino acids. Deletions cut 2 bases from V and 2 bases from J, with 10 bases between. CDR3 residues: CASSLSRGPGNTIYF. CDR3 DNA sequence: TGTGCCAGCAGCTTATCCAGGGGTCCTGGAAACACCATATATTTT.

The chain is built from TRBV30 and TRBJ1-5, with D possibly being TRBD1 (6 bases). This CDR3 spans 13 amino acids. V lost 5 bases, J lost 2 bases, and 10 bases lay in between. CDR1 GTSNPN and CDR2 SVGIG come from the germline V gene (reference sequence). Here the CDR3 reads CAWEGGRNQPQHF. The CDR3 DNA reads as TGTGCCTGGGAAGGGGGACGCAATCAGCCCCAGCATTTT.

V usage is TRBV4-1 and J usage is TRBJ1-3, with 7 bases identical to TRBD1. CDR1 is MGHRA and CDR2 is YSYEKL in the germline V gene. The CDR3 contains 17 residues. V shed 2 bases, J shed 2 bases, and the junction held 9 bases outside the gene matches. CDR3 sequence (DNA): TGCGCCAGCAGCCAACTTCTCCAGACAGGGACTGGAAACACCATATATTTT. Its translation: CASSQLLQTGTGNTIYF.

About this clone: Other DNA sequences from this sample encode an identical CDR3 as well. This chain links TRBV6-5 with TRBJ1-1; D gene ambiguous. Trimming left V 2 bases short and J 3 bases short, with 7 bases between. Germline loops: CDR1 MNHEY, CDR2 SVGAGI. The CDR3 runs 13 residues. CDR3 region: CASSYTGDTEAFF. The CDR3 nucleotides are TGTGCCAGCAGTTACACCGGGGACACTGAAGCTTTCTTT.

The rearrangement uses TRBV9 and TRBJ2-5, with TRBD1 as a possible D gene (5 bases). The V gene's germline CDR1 is SGDLS and CDR2 YYNGEE. The CDR3 covers 14 residues. V lost 3 bases to trimming and J lost 1 base, with 10 bases between them. The CDR3 DNA reads TGTGCCAGCAGCGCCGGACAAACCCAAGAGACCCAGTACTTC. Protein product: CASSAGQTQETQYF.

The chain uses TRBV6-5 and TRBJ2-7; 8 nucleotides line up with TRBD1. Trimming removed 6 bases from V and 5 bases from J; junction bases left unmatched: 6. CDR3 length: 13 amino acids. CDR1 MNHEY and CDR2 SVGAGI come from the germline V gene. Written as DNA, the CDR3 is TGTGCCAGCAGACCCCCAGGGGGCCACGAGCAGTACTTC. This gives the protein CASRPPGGHEQYF.

This clone came up a few times. The CDR3 loop reads CASSGETSGFIGTDTQYF. CDR3 nucleotide sequence: TGTGCCAGCAGTGGTGAGACTAGCGGGTTTATCGGCACAGATACGCAGTATTTT. The chain combines TRBV2 with TRBJ2-3; 10 nucleotides agree with TRBD2. V trimming: 4 bases; J trimming: 1 base; junction bases outside the gene matches: 11. The V gene's germline CDR1 is SNHLY and CDR2 FYNNEI. The CDR3 has 18 amino acids.

The J gene is TRBJ1-4, the V gene TRBV4-1; a weak D match, TRBD1 (6 bases). V lost 6 bases and J 6 bases, leaving 14 bases between the germline ends. This CDR3 spans 14 amino acids. From germline, CDR1 is MGHRA and CDR2 YSYEKL. The CDR3 sequence is CASSQGFVDEKLFF. The CDR3 bases are TGCGCCAGCAGTCAGGGGTTCGTGGATGAAAAACTGTTTTTT.

The rearrangement uses TRBV14 and TRBJ2-7; D is unclear. CDR1 is SGHDN, CDR2 FVKESK, per germline. CDR3 length: 12 residues. Trimming took 3 bases from V and 5 from J, leaving 8 bases between them. CDR3 loop: CASSHPGDEQYF. In DNA, the CDR3 is TGTGCCAGCAGCCACCCCGGAGACGAGCAGTACTTC.

CDR3 bases: TGTGCCAGCAGTCGGGTCGTTTATAGCAATCAGCCCCAGCATTTT. Translation gives CASSRVVYSNQPQHF. This chain joins TRBV6-2 or TRBV6-3 and TRBJ1-5; D unclear. Trimming pared 5 bases from V and 0 bases from J, leaving 11 bases between. CDR1 MNHEY and CDR2 SVGEGT come from the germline V gene. The CDR3 contains 15 residues.

The V and J genes are TRBV7-2 and TRBJ2-7; weak D call: TRBD2 (6 bases). Looked up from germline, CDR1 is SGHTA and CDR2 is FQGNSA. Between the trimmed V and J ends, which lost 9 bases and 3 bases, there was a span of 12 bases. The CDR3 totals 12 residues. The CDR3 reads CASQAEGYEQYF. The CDR3 bases are TGTGCCAGTCAGGCGGAGGGCTACGAGCAGTACTTC.

This clone was detected only a few times. The V call is TRBV4-2, the J call TRBJ1-1, with D hard to call. V lost 2 bases and J lost 2, with 12 bases in between. The V gene's germline CDR1 is LGHNA and CDR2 YNFKEQ. The CDR3 length is 15 residues. The CDR3 reads CASSQFNRVNTEAFF. DNA of the CDR3: TGTGCCAGCAGCCAATTCAATCGGGTCAACACTGAAGCTTTCTTT.

The table lists this clone with a few counts. The chain couples TRBV18 to TRBJ2-7; TRBD2 aligns across 8 bases. Unmatched junction bases numbered 6, after V lost 3 bases and J lost 2 bases. Germline CDR1 and CDR2: KGHSH and LQKENI. The CDR3 is made up of 15 amino acids. The CDR3: CASSPSSGATYEQYF. The CDR3, as DNA: TGTGCCAGCTCACCTAGTAGCGGGGCCACCTACGAGCAGTACTTC.

This chain joins TRBV18 and TRBJ2-3; 9 bases are a match to TRBD1. The CDR3 length is 14 residues. Germline CDR1 and CDR2: KGHSH and LQKENI. V was clipped by 4 bases and J by 4 bases; unmatched bases: 3. The CDR3 sequence: CASSQTGGADTQYF. DNA of the CDR3: TGTGCCAGCTCACAGACAGGGGGAGCAGATACGCAGTATTTT.

The V call is TRBV4-2, the J call TRBJ2-1, with 8 bases matching TRBD2. The CDR3 totals 20 residues. J lost 0 bases, V lost 0 bases, and 13 bases had no gene match. Germline CDR1 reads LGHNA; CDR2 reads YNFKEQ. CDR3 sequence: CASSQDPSRLARSSYNEQFF. The CDR3 DNA sequence: TGTGCCAGCAGCCAAGACCCCTCGCGACTAGCGAGAAGCTCCTACAATGAGCAGTTCTTC.

This chain links TRBV6-5 with TRBJ1-1, with no clear D. This CDR3 region has 14 residues. V was trimmed by 0 bases and J by 4 bases, leaving 9 bases between them. Germline V gives CDR1 MNHEY, CDR2 SVGAGI. CDR3 sequence (DNA): TGTGCCAGCAGTTACTCACTAGGTCCCACTGAAGCTTTCTTT. This encodes CASSYSLGPTEAFF.